These T cell receptor beta chains were read from a single sample in a study of T cells in Graves' hyperthyroidism and ophthalmopathy. TCRdb called the multiplex PCR reads again in MiXCR, with one record for every CDR3 protein. The repertoire holds over 650,000 distinct CDR3 sequences, with 45% as singletons. Sequenced input: peripheral blood or thyroid tissue (not recorded which). The receptors derive from an adult man with Graves' disease, either hyperthyroidism or ophthalmopathy (not recorded which). Each CDR3 is given with its conserved first and last residue. The D gene is left open where the match is weak. Rows may omit the clone size; those that give it use once, few, many or a size class.

d_call j_call v_call clone_size cdr3_aa cdr3_nt
- TRBJ1-2 TRBV6-1 - CASMVTTNYGYTF TGTGCCAGCATGGTTACAACTAACTATGGCTACACCTTC
- TRBJ2-7 TRBV2 - CASIQDAGALDF TGTGCCAGCATTCAGGACGCAGGGGCCCTCGACTTC
- TRBJ2-2 TRBV5-1 - CASSLGGFNTGELFF TGCGCCAGCAGCTTGGGTGGCTTCAACACCGGGGAGCTGTTTTTT
- TRBJ1-5 TRBV15 many CATSSVVSNQPQHF TGTGCCACCAGCAGCGTTGTCTCTAATCAGCCCCAGCATTTT
- TRBJ1-6 TRBV2 many CASGRAPLNSPLHF TGTGCCAGCGGCCGGGCCCCCCTTAATTCACCCCTCCACTTT
- TRBJ1-5 TRBV2 many CASSSRDNQPQHF TGCGCCAGCAGCTCACGGGACAATCAGCCCCAGCATTTT
TRBD1 TRBJ1-4 TRBV29-1 - CSVGAATGGVEKLFF TGCAGCGTTGGTGCAGCGACAGGGGGCGTTGAAAAACTGTTTTTT
TRBD1 TRBJ1-2 TRBV5-1 - CASSSGAGQGYGYTF TGCGCCAGCAGCTCGGGGGCCGGACAGGGCTATGGCTACACCTTC
TRBD1 TRBJ1-2 TRBV19 - CASSARDRDFGYTF TGTGCCAGTAGTGCCCGGGACAGGGATTTCGGCTACACCTTC
- TRBJ1-2 TRBV10-3 many CAISTSSNYGYTF TGTGCCATCAGTACTTCCTCGAACTATGGCTACACCTTC
TRBD1 TRBJ2-7 TRBV6-4 - CASSDSGGNDEQYF TGTGCCAGCAGTGACTCAGGGGGCAACGACGAGCAGTACTTC
- TRBJ1-1 TRBV7-9 few CASRRTEAFF TGTGCCAGCAGGAGGACTGAAGCTTTCTTT